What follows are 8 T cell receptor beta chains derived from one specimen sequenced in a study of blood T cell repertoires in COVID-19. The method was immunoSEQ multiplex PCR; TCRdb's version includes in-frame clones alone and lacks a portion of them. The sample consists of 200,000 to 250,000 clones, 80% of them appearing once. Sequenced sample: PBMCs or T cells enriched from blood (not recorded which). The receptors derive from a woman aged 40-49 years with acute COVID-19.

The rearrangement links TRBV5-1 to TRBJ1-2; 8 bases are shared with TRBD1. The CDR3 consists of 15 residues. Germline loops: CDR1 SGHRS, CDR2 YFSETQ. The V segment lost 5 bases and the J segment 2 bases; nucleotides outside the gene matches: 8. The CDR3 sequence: CASSPRTGLNYGYTF. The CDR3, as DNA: TGCGCCAGCAGTCCCAGGACAGGGCTCAACTATGGCTACACCTTC.

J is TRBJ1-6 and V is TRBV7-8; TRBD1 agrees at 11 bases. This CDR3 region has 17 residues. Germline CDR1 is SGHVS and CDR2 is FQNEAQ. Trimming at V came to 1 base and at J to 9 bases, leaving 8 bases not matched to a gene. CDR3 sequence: CASSLGTGGAKFSPLHF. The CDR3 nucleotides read TGTGCCAGCAGCTTAGGGACAGGGGGCGCGAAATTTTCACCCCTCCACTTT. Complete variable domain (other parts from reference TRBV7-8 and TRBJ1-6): GAGVSQSPRYKVAKRGQDVALRCDPISGHVSLFWYQQALGQGPEFLTYFQNEAQLDKSGLPSDRFFAERPEGSVSTLKIQRTQQEDSAVYLCASSLGTGGAKFSPLHFGNGTRLTVT.

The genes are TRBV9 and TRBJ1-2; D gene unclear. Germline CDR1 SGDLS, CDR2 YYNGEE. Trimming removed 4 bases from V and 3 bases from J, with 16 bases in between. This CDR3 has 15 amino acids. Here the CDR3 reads CASSPGFREDYGYTF. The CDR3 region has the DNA TGTGCCAGCAGCCCCGGCTTTAGGGAGGACTATGGCTACACCTTC.

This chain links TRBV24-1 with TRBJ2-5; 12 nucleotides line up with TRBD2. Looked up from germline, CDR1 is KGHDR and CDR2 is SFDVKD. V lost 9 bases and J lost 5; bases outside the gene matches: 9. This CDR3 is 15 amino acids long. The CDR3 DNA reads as TGTGCCACCGCCCTGGGACTAGCGGGCGGGGAGACCCAGTACTTC. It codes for CATALGLAGGETQYF.

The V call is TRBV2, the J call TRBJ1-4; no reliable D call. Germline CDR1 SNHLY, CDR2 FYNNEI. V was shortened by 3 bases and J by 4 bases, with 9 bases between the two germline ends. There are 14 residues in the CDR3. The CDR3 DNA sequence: TGTGCCAGCAGTGACGGCGGCTTTAATGAAAAACTGTTTTTT. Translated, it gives CASSDGGFNEKLFF.

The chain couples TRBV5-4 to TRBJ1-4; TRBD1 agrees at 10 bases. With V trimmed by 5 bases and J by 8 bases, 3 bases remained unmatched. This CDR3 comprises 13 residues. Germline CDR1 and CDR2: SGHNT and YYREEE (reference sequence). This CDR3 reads CASRSTGGEKLFF. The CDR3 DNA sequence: TGTGCCAGCAGATCGACAGGGGGCGAAAAACTGTTTTTT.

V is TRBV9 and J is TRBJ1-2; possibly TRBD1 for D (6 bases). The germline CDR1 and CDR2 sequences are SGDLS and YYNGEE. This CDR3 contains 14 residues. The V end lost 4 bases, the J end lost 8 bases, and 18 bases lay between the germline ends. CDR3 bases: TGTGCCAGCAGCATCCGGGACACCAGGAAGGGCTACACCTTC. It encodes CASSIRDTRKGYTF.

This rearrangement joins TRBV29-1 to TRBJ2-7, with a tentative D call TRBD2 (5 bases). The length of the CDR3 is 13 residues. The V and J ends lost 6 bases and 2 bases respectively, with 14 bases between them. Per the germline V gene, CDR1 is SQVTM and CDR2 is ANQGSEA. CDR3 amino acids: CSVRGVFTYEQYF. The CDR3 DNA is TGCAGCGTCCGGGGAGTTTTTACCTACGAGCAGTACTTC.